These T cell receptor beta chains were read from a single sample in a study of identical twins. TCRdb ran MiXCR on the 5' RACE reads and lists one entry per CDR3 protein. This sample carries fewer than 500,000 distinct CDR3 sequences, 14% of them seen once, and the ten largest clones take approximately 1%. The sample was also linked to a second study, of yellow fever vaccine responses in identical twins.

Specimen: CD4+ T cells sorted from blood. These receptor sequences come from a woman between 18 and 29 years old in good health. The CDR3 runs from the conserved cysteine through the conserved F or W. A D gene is named only where the DNA matches it firmly. Rows may omit the clone size; those that give it use once, few, many or a size class.

D gene	V gene	J gene	CDR3 length	clone size	CDR3 DNA	CDR3 protein
TRBD2	TRBV6-2/TRBV6-3	TRBJ2-7	15	few	TGTGCCAGCAGAAAAACTAGCGGGGGGCGAGTCGAGCAGTACTTC	CASRKTSGGRVEQYF
NA	TRBV4-1	TRBJ2-7	14	many	TGCGCCAGCAGGACCGGGACACACTCCTACGAGCAGTACTTC	CASRTGTHSYEQYF
NA	TRBV6-2/TRBV6-3	TRBJ2-2	15	NA	TGTGCCAGCAGTTCTGTCAGGAGGAACACCGGGGAGCTGTTTTTT	CASSSVRRNTGELFF
NA	TRBV7-6	TRBJ2-5	14	many	TGTGCCAGCAGCTTAACACCGTACCAAGAGACCCAGTACTTC	CASSLTPYQETQYF
NA	TRBV12-3/TRBV12-4	TRBJ2-1	13	NA	TGTGCCAGCAGTTTTTCCGTCGGACGGGACCCGTTCTTC	CASSFSVGRDPFF
NA	TRBV30	TRBJ2-1	13	few	TGTGCCTGGATAGCGGATTCCTACAATGAGCAGTTCTTC	CAWIADSYNEQFF
NA	TRBV20-1	TRBJ2-3	13	few	TGCAGTGCTCCTAGACAGCTCACAGATACGCAGTATTTT	CSAPRQLTDTQYF
TRBD1	TRBV29-1	TRBJ2-2	14	few	TGCAGCGATGAGGGGGCGCGGAACACCGGGGAGCTGTTTTTT	CSDEGARNTGELFF
NA	TRBV5-1	TRBJ1-1	13	few	TGCGCCAGCAGCTTGGCCGACGGCACTGAAGCTTTCTTT	CASSLADGTEAFF
NA	TRBV4-3	TRBJ2-3	15	NA	TGCGCCAGCAGCCAAGCGGGCGGCCACACAGATACGCAGTATTTT	CASSQAGGHTDTQYF
NA	TRBV11-1	TRBJ1-6	18	many	TGTGCCAGCAGTTTCCCGTTGTCCGGGAGCTCCTATAATTCACCCCTCCACTTT	CASSFPLSGSSYNSPLHF
NA	TRBV20-1	TRBJ2-7	10	few	TGCAGTGCGGAAGAGTACGAGCAGTACTTC	CSAEEYEQYF
TRBD2	TRBV3-1	TRBJ2-3	16	many	TGTGCCAGCAGCCAAGGGCTAGCGGGAGGGCCCGGTACGCAGTATTTT	CASSQGLAGGPGTQYF
NA	TRBV3-1	TRBJ2-7	15	NA	TGTGCCAGCAGCCAAATTACAGGACGCTCCTACGAGCAGTACTTC	CASSQITGRSYEQYF
NA	TRBV28	TRBJ1-3	10	NA	TGTGCCAGCTCCGGAAACACCATATATTTT	CASSGNTIYF
NA	TRBV7-9	TRBJ1-2	14	many	TGTGCCAGCAGCTTAGGTACAGGGCTGCATGGCTACACCTTC	CASSLGTGLHGYTF
NA	TRBV7-9	TRBJ2-3	15	NA	TGTGCCAGCAGCCACCGGGACGGAGTATTAGATACGCAGTATTTT	CASSHRDGVLDTQYF
NA	TRBV4-3	TRBJ1-1	15	NA	TGCGCCAGCAGCCAAGATGGGTCAGGGAGGACTGAAGCTTTCTTT	CASSQDGSGRTEAFF
NA	TRBV28	TRBJ2-3	13	few	TGTGCCAGCAGGCCCGGCGGGCAGGATACGCAGTATTTT	CASRPGGQDTQYF
NA	TRBV2	TRBJ2-2	13	NA	TGTGCCAGCAGGCTCGGTAACACCGGGGAGCTGTTTTTT	CASRLGNTGELFF
NA	TRBV21-1	TRBJ2-1	18	few	TGTGCCAGCAGCAAAGGGGGACTAGCGCGATCGCCGGTGGATGAGCAGTTCTTC	CASSKGGLARSPVDEQFF
NA	TRBV20-1	TRBJ2-1	14	few	TGCAGTGCTAGAGATTCGACGGGCTGGGGGGAGCAGTTCTTC	CSARDSTGWGEQFF
TRBD1	TRBV25-1	TRBJ2-7	14	NA	TGTGCCAGCAGTGTACAGGGGGCGCCCTACGAGCAGTACTTC	CASSVQGAPYEQYF
TRBD2	TRBV6-1	TRBJ2-3	16	NA	TGTGCCACCGACAGAGGACTAGCGGCGATCACAGATACGCAGTATTTT	CATDRGLAAITDTQYF
NA	TRBV11-2	TRBJ2-5	18	few	TGTGCCAGCAGCTTCTCCCGGCGGGGCCTTCGGGGTCAAGAGACCCAGTACTTC	CASSFSRRGLRGQETQYF
TRBD1	TRBV6-1	TRBJ1-5	16	few	TGTGCCAGCAGTGGCCTCAGGGGGCGAGGCAATCAGCCCCAGCATTTT	CASSGLRGRGNQPQHF
NA	TRBV6-5	TRBJ2-3	14	many	TGTGCCAGCAGATACCTTAAGCGGACAGATACGCAGTATTTT	CASRYLKRTDTQYF
TRBD2	TRBV27	TRBJ2-1	13	NA	TGTGCCAGCAGTTACGACGGGAGGGACGAGCAGTTCTTC	CASSYDGRDEQFF
NA	TRBV28	TRBJ2-7	14	few	TGTGCCAGCAGTTTAACCGGACAGTACTACGAGCAGTACTTC	CASSLTGQYYEQYF
TRBD2	TRBV12-5	TRBJ2-6	18	NA	TGTGCTAGTGGTTTAGCTCTAGCGGGCCAATCTGGGGCCAACGTCCTGACTTTC	CASGLALAGQSGANVLTF
TRBD1	TRBV6-5	TRBJ2-5	16	few	TGTGCCAGCAGTTCCTTTGGACAGGCTAAAGAAGAGACCCAGTACTTC	CASSSFGQAKEETQYF
TRBD2	TRBV4-3	TRBJ2-1	16	NA	TGCGCCAGCATAGTTTGCGGACTAGTTTACTACAATGAGCAGTTCTTC	CASIVCGLVYYNEQFF
TRBD1	TRBV9	TRBJ2-3	15	many	TGTGCCAGCAGCCCCAGGACAGGGGGAACAGATACGCAGTATTTT	CASSPRTGGTDTQYF
TRBD1	TRBV7-9	TRBJ2-1	16	few	TGTGCCAGCAGCTTAGAGAGGGGGACAGAATACAATGAGCAGTTCTTC	CASSLERGTEYNEQFF
NA	TRBV2	TRBJ2-1	12	many	TGTGCCAGCAAGGGGGACTACAATGAGCAGTTCTTC	CASKGDYNEQFF
NA	TRBV7-2	TRBJ2-7	12	NA	TGTGCCAGCAGCTTTCCACCTTTGGGGCAGTACTTC	CASSFPPLGQYF
TRBD2	TRBV12-3/TRBV12-4	TRBJ2-2	21	few	TGTGCCAGCAGTTTAGTCCTCCCGGGCAAGCCGGGACTAGCAAGATCCGGGGAGCTGTTTTTT	CASSLVLPGKPGLARSGELFF
NA	TRBV30	TRBJ2-3	14	NA	TGTGCCTGGGGAAGGGGTATAGGCACAGATACGCAGTATTTT	CAWGRGIGTDTQYF
TRBD2	TRBV28	TRBJ2-7	15	few	TGTGCCAGCAGCCCCTGGGGAGCTAGCGGGTACGAGCAGTACTTC	CASSPWGASGYEQYF
TRBD1	TRBV24-1	TRBJ2-3	14	NA	TGTGCCACCAGTGGGCAGGGGGCCACAGATACGCAGTATTTT	CATSGQGATDTQYF
NA	TRBV25-1	TRBJ2-1	14	NA	TGTGCCAGCAGTGATCTCCGGGGTATCCAAGAGCAGTTCTTC	CASSDLRGIQEQFF
NA	TRBV12-3/TRBV12-4	TRBJ1-2	13	NA	TGTGCCAGCAGTTCCAACTCTAACTATGGCTACACCTTC	CASSSNSNYGYTF
TRBD1	TRBV5-1	TRBJ1-4	16	NA	TGCGCCAGCAGAAGCACCGGGACAGGGGGAGGGGAAAAACTGTTTTTT	CASRSTGTGGGEKLFF
NA	TRBV6-2/TRBV6-3	TRBJ1-5	16	NA	TGTGCCAGCAGTTACTCTGACGGTTATAGCAATCAGCCCCAGCATTTT	CASSYSDGYSNQPQHF
NA	TRBV3-1	TRBJ2-4	11	few	TGTGCCAGCAGCTTTCAAAACATTCAGTACTTC	CASSFQNIQYF
NA	TRBV6-1	TRBJ2-2	15	NA	TGTGCCAGCAGGACCGGGACGAAGGTCACCGGGGAGCTGTTTTTT	CASRTGTKVTGELFF
TRBD2	TRBV20-1	TRBJ2-7	18	NA	TGCAGTGCTAGAGAGAGACGTGGACTAGCGGAGAAATACTACGAGCAGTACTTC	CSARERRGLAEKYYEQYF
NA	TRBV6-1	TRBJ2-5	17	NA	TGTGCCAGCAGGGGGGCAGGGGCGGTCCACCTCCAAGAGACCCAGTACTTC	CASRGAGAVHLQETQYF
NA	TRBV2	TRBJ2-2	16	few	TGTGCCAGCTTTCCAAGGGGGGGCCTCGACACCGGGGAGCTGTTTTTT	CASFPRGGLDTGELFF
NA	TRBV19	TRBJ2-1	15	few	TGTGCCAGTAGTATACGAGGGGGGATGGGCAATGAGCAGTTCTTC	CASSIRGGMGNEQFF
NA	TRBV5-1	TRBJ2-3	14	NA	TGCGCCAGCAGCTTGGGGTCCTTTGGAGATACGCAGTATTTT	CASSLGSFGDTQYF
NA	TRBV7-8	TRBJ2-7	12	few	TGTGCCAGCAGCTTAGTAATTGCCGAGCAGTACTTC	CASSLVIAEQYF
NA	TRBV3-1	TRBJ2-7	14	NA	TGTGCCAGCAGCCAAGGACAACGTACCTACGAGCAGTACTTC	CASSQGQRTYEQYF
TRBD2	TRBV20-1	TRBJ2-3	17	NA	TGCAGTGCTCGGACTAGCGGGAGGGAAGGCGGCACAGATACGCAGTATTTT	CSARTSGREGGTDTQYF
NA	TRBV11-2	TRBJ2-1	11	few	TGTGCCAGCGTCTCCTACAATGAGCAGTTCTTC	CASVSYNEQFF
NA	TRBV7-9	TRBJ2-3	13	NA	TGTGCCAGCAGACCCTGGGTCACAGATACGCAGTATTTT	CASRPWVTDTQYF
NA	TRBV20-1	TRBJ2-7	14	NA	TGCAGTGCTAGAGTGACCACTAGGTTCTACGAGCAGTACTTC	CSARVTTRFYEQYF